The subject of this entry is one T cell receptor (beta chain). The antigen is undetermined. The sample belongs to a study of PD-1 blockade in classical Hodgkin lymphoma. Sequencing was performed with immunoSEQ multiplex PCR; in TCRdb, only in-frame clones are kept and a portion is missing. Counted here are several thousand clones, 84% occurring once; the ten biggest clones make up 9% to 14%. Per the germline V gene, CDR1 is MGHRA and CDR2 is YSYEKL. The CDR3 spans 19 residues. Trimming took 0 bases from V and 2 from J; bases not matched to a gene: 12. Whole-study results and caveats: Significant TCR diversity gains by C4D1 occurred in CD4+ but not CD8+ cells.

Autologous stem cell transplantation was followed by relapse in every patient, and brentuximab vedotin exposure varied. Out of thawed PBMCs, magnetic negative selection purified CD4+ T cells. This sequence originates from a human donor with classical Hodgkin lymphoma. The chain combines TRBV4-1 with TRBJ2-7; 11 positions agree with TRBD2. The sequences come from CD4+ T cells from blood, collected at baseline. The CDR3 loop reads CASSQDGGSGRDVAYEQYF. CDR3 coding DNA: TGCGCCAGCAGCCAAGACGGTGGTAGCGGGAGGGATGTGGCCTACGAGCAGTACTTC.